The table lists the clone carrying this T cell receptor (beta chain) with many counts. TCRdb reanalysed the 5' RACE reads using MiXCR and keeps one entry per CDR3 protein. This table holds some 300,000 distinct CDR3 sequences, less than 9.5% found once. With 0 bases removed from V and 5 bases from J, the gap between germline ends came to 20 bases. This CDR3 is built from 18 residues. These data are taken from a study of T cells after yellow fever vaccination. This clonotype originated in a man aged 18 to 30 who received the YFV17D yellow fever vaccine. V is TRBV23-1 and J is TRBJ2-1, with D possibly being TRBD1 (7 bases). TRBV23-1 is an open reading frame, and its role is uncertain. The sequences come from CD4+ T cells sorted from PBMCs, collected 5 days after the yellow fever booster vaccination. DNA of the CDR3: TGCGCCAGCAGTCAATCCCGGAGGGGGCAGGGGAGCAACAATGAGCAGTTCTTC. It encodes CASSQSRRGQGSNNEQFF.